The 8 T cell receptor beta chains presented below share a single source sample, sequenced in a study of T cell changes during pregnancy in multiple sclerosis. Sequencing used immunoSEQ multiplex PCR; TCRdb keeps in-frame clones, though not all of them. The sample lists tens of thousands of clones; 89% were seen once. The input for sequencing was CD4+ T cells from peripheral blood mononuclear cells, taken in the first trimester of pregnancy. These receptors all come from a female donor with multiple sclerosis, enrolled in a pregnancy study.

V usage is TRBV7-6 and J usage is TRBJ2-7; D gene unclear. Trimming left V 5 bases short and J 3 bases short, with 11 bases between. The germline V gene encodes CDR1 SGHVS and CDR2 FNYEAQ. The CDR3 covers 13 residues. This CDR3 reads CASSPRSVYEQYF. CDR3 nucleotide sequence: TGTGCCAGCAGCCCTAGGTCAGTCTACGAGCAGTACTTC.

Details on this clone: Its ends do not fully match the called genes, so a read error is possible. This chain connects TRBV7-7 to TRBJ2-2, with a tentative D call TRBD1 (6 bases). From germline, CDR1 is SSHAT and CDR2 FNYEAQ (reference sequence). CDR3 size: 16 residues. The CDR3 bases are TGTGCTAGCAGCTTAACCCGGACAGTGAACACCGGGGAGCTGTTTTTT. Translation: CASSLTRTVNTGELFF.

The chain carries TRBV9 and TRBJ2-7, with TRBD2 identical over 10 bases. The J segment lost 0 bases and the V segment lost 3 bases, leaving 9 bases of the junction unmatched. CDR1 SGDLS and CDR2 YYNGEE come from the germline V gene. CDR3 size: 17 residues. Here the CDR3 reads CASSEGGRLAGSYEQYF. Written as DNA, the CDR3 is TGTGCCAGCAGCGAGGGAGGGCGACTAGCGGGCTCCTACGAGCAGTACTTC.

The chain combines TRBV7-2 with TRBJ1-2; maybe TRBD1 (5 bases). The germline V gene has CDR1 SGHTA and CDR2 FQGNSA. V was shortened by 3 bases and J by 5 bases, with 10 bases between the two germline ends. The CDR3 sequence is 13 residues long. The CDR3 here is CASSLTDYYGYTF. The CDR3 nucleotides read TGTGCCAGCAGCTTGACAGATTATTATGGCTACACCTTC.

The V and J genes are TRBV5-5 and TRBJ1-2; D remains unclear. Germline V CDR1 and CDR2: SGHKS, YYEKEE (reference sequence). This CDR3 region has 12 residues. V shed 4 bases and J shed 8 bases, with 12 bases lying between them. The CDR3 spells CASSLSNLGYTF. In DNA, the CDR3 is TGTGCCAGCAGCCTATCGAATTTAGGCTACACCTTC.

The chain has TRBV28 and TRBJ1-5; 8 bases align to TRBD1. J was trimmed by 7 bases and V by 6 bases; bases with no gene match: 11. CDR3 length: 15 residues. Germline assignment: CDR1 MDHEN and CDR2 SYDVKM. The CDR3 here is CASRSDRGRGQPQHF. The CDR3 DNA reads TGTGCCAGCAGGTCAGACAGGGGACGAGGGCAGCCCCAGCATTTT.

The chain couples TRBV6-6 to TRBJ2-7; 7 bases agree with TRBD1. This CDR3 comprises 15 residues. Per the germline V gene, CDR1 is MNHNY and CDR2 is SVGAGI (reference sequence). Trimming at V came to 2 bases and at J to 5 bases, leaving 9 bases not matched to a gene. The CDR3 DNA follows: TGTGCCAGCAGTTACACCTCGACAGGGTTCCACGAGCAGTACTTC. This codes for CASSYTSTGFHEQYF.

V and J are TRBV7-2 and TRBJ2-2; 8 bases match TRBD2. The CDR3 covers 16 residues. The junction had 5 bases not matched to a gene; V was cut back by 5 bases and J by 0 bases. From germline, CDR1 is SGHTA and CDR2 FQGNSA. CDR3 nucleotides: TGTGCCAGCAGCCCATTAGCGGGAACGAACACCGGGGAGCTGTTTTTT. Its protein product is CASSPLAGTNTGELFF.